This T cell receptor beta chain was documented in a study of blood T cell repertoires in COVID-19. On the study more broadly: PBMCs, B-cell-depleted T cells, or T cells were the source of the cDNA or gDNA that made up the material.

V lost 3 bases to trimming and J lost 4 bases; unmatched junction nucleotides: 6. The CDR3 is 16 amino acids. Germline V gene sequence: CDR1 LNHDA, CDR2 SQIVND (reference sequence). Clones were read by immunoSEQ multiplex PCR, and TCRdb kept only the in-frame ones, dropping some. The sample has under 300,000 clones; about 91% are singletons. The V gene is TRBV19, the J gene TRBJ2-1, with 10 bases aligning to TRBD2. The sequence was obtained from a middle-aged woman with acute COVID-19. The sample was PBMCs or T cells enriched from blood (not recorded which). The chain's CDR3 is CASSILAGDPYNEQFF. CDR3 DNA sequence: TGTGCCAGTAGTATTCTAGCGGGGGACCCTTACAATGAGCAGTTCTTC.